The following is a TCR beta chain sequence with its context. A universal primer site and UMIs were added as TCR cDNA was made by 5'RACE template switching. TCRdb ran MiXCR on the 5' RACE reads and lists one entry per CDR3 protein. The data hold 65,000 to 90,000 distinct CDR3 sequences, with less than 15% observed a single time. The data were obtained in a study of T cells after yellow fever vaccination. General study points: After the booster, approximately 96% of CD4 and just over 85% of CD8 primary-response clones were re-detected. Weaker overall, the secondary response nonetheless peaked faster (day 5 versus 15).

The CDR3 loop spans 13 amino acids. With V trimmed by 3 bases and J by 6 bases, 4 bases remained unmatched. The sample consisted of CD8+ T cells not binding an NS4B(214-222) dextramer, sorted from PBMCs, taken about 20 days after the first yellow fever vaccination. This clonotype was sampled from a man younger than 35 who received the YFV17D yellow fever vaccine. The chain couples TRBV12-3 or TRBV12-4 to TRBJ1-2, with 7 bases lining up with TRBD1. DNA of the CDR3: TGTGCCAGCAGTTTGGGCACAGGGGATGGCTACACCTTC. Translated: CASSLGTGDGYTF.